This T cell receptor beta chain was obtained from a study of response to subunit inactivated influenza vaccine (dated by TCRdb to 2017 to 2018). With regard to the full study: Deep quantitative T cell receptor repertoire profiling was used in the study to track responses to a trivalent subunit inactivated influenza vaccine.

V gives up 3 bases and J gives up 2 bases, and the segment between their germline ends measures 6 bases. From cysteine to phenylalanine, the CDR3 is 13 amino acids long. This entry keeps only the CDR3 DNA: 39 bases, framed from base 1. From a lookup of the germline V gene, CDR1 and CDR2 are KGHDR and SFDVKD. Findings and caveats that apply to the study as a whole: According to the authors, only a limited number of new T cells may be recruited by each seasonal influenza vaccination.

The library relied on RT-PCR. Sequenced using an Illumina HiSeq 2500. Using fastp at Q25 and MiXCR, TCRdb reprocessed the public reads and kept productive beta chains. Every CDR3 protein is listed once, alongside the most common genes and DNA of its rows. The sample contains almost 250,000 distinct CDR3 sequences, 12% of them found a single time. The top ten clones comprise about 7.8% of the sample. A word on this clonotype: It lacks a known antigen. Within one base of it there is no much larger clone, and no base qualities were kept.

Recombination connected TRBV24-1 to TRBJ2-5; the best D guess is TRBD1, with 5 bases matching. This sequence was found in a man aged 45-60 years who received an inactivated influenza vaccine. Donor details come from another sample of the same person, matched by shared clones. The sequences come from non-naive T cells sorted from PBMCs, collected around 15 days before vaccination. Per the publication, the cell subset or site label means: memory T cell fraction. The CDR3 region has the sequence CATSDGAQETQYF. The sequence in DNA is TGTGCCACCAGTGATGGGGCACAAGAGACCCAGTACTTC.